This record looks at one TCR beta chain sequence and its context. The antigen remains undetermined. The data stem from a study of T cells in women clearing cervical HPV infection. Each participant carried one incident cervical HPV16 infection only. General study findings and limits: CIN3+ cases had significantly higher TCR richness than controls; evenness did not differ. Timing of associations relative to infection is unclear; T-cell subsets were not isolated.

Produced via immunoSEQ multiplex PCR; TCRdb's table is partial and in-frame only. The sample table includes 30,000 to 45,000 clones. Sequences were obtained from blood buffy coat. The source is a woman between 18 and 75 years old with a cervical HPV16 infection that either progressed to CIN3+ or cleared (not recorded which).

The sequenced part of the CDR3 DNA is TGTGCCAGTAGTCCTGGTCCCTACGAC. Protein product: CASSPGPYD. The entire CDR3 reads CASSPGPYDYTF. The chain joins TRBV19 to TRBJ1-2; D is unclear. The CDR3 goes on 3 residues after the read ends, and that part is filled in from the germline J gene. The CDR3 is made up of 12 amino acids. The germline gives CDR1 LNHDA, CDR2 SQIVND (reference sequence).